The 9 T cell receptor beta chains given below trace back to one sample, sequenced in a study of T-cell memory formation after mild COVID-19. Each CDR3 protein gets one entry after TCRdb re-called the 5' RACE reads with MiXCR. Of some 450,000 distinct CDR3 sequences detected, 20% appear once; the ten largest clones hold roughly 8.4%. Material: PBMCs or a T cell subset sorted from them (not recorded which). The receptors come from an adult woman who had mild COVID-19 (a few samples of this study predate the infection). Cell type and time point are not known.

The V and J genes are TRBV4-3 and TRBJ2-3; D might be TRBD1 or TRBD2, each matching 5 bases. Trimming stripped 0 bases from V and 1 base from J, with 14 bases between. From germline, CDR1 is LGHNA and CDR2 YSLEER. The CDR3 totals 17 residues. The CDR3 region has the DNA TGCGCCAGCAGCCAAGATGCACTCTTGGGGGGCACAGATACGCAGTATTTT. This translates into CASSQDALLGGTDTQYF.

The chain combines TRBV3-1 with TRBJ2-1; D possibly uses TRBD1 or TRBD2 (7 bases each). Germline assignment: CDR1 LGHDT and CDR2 YNNKEL (reference sequence). Trimming shortened V by 4 bases and J by 7 bases, and 14 bases separated the two germline ends. The CDR3 length is 14 residues. The CDR3 protein is CASSRQGGNNEQFF. The DNA for the CDR3 is TGTGCCAGCAGCCGGCAGGGGGGGAATAATGAGCAGTTCTTC.

The V call is TRBV4-3, the J call TRBJ2-1, with unresolved D. Trimming left V 0 bases short and J 5 bases short, with 29 bases between. The germline CDR1 and CDR2 sequences are LGHNA and YSLEER. The length of the CDR3 is 21 residues. The CDR3 region has the DNA TGCGCCAGCAGCCAAGATCCCCCCCTGGCGGCTCACGCTCCTCTAGACAATGAGCAGTTCTTC. This translates into CASSQDPPLAAHAPLDNEQFF.

V usage is TRBV12-3 or TRBV12-4 and J usage is TRBJ2-5; D is uncertain. Trimming cost V 6 bases and J 4 bases, with 12 bases left between them. The CDR3 covers 13 residues. This CDR3 reads CASRSVGSETQYF. CDR3 nucleotide sequence: TGTGCCAGCAGGTCAGTGGGCTCAGAGACCCAGTACTTC.

The chain uses TRBV7-2 and TRBJ2-1; TRBD2 aligns across 10 bases. Germline CDR1 is SGHTA and CDR2 is FQGNSA. The CDR3 spans 17 residues. V trimming: 2 bases; J trimming: 0 bases; junction bases outside the gene matches: 4. For the CDR3, the DNA is TGTGCCAGCAGCTTACCTAGCGGGAGACCCTCCTACAATGAGCAGTTCTTC. As protein: CASSLPSGRPSYNEQFF.

The V and J genes are TRBV29-1 and TRBJ1-5; 8 positions match TRBD1. The V and J ends lost 4 bases and 1 base, in that order; junction bases with no gene match: 0. Looked up from germline, CDR1 is SQVTM and CDR2 is ANQGSEA. The CDR3 covers 13 residues. CDR3 loop: CSVGQGSNQPQHF. In DNA, the CDR3 is TGCAGCGTTGGACAGGGGAGCAATCAGCCCCAGCATTTT.

There are a few counts of this clonotype. The chain's CDR3 is CASSFSGTVYGYTF. For the CDR3, the DNA is TGTGCCAGCAGTTTCTCCGGGACAGTCTATGGCTACACCTTC. V gene TRBV12-3 or TRBV12-4 combines with J gene TRBJ1-2; 7 nucleotides align to TRBD1. The ends lost 3 bases at V and 4 bases at J; junction bases unmatched: 5. The CDR3 spans 14 residues.

The V gene is TRBV6-6, the J gene TRBJ2-3; 8 positions agree with TRBD2. Per the germline V gene, CDR1 is MNHNY and CDR2 is SVGAGI (reference sequence). The CDR3 is 20 amino acids. Trimming cost V 5 bases and J 0 bases; bases outside gene matches: 19. CDR3 in amino acids: CASSPPIRAGGDTSTDTQYF. The CDR3 DNA is TGTGCCAGCAGTCCCCCCATACGGGCGGGGGGTGACACTAGCACAGATACGCAGTATTTT.

This clonotype was counted a few times. The rearrangement joins TRBV7-8 to TRBJ1-1; no firm D call. The CDR3 has 17 amino acids. Trimming took 1 base from V and 0 from J, leaving 15 bases between them. Germline CDR1 reads SGHVS; CDR2 reads FQNEAQ. CDR3 sequence reads: CASSLEASGGMNTEAFF. The CDR3 DNA reads TGTGCCAGCAGCTTAGAGGCTAGTGGTGGCATGAACACTGAAGCTTTCTTT.